One and the same sample provided the 11 T cell receptor beta chains below, sequenced in a study of memory CD4+ T cells and cytomegalovirus serostatus. The method was immunoSEQ multiplex PCR; TCRdb's version includes in-frame clones alone and lacks a portion of them. Of about 67,000 clones in the sample, roughly 76% are singletons; the top ten hold under 6%. The sort gate was single viable CD3+CD4+CD8-CD45RO+ cells for memory CD4+ T cells. The sample was memory CD4+ T cells from blood. Receptors originate from an adult in good health and CMV-seropositive.

This chain connects TRBV27 to TRBJ2-7, with 9 bases lining up with TRBD1. This CDR3 spans 16 amino acids. Trimming removed 6 bases from V and 0 bases from J; junction bases left unmatched: 9. Per the germline V gene, CDR1 is MNHEY and CDR2 is SMNVEV (reference sequence). Here the CDR3 reads CASRPTGGSRSYEQYF. The CDR3 DNA sequence: TGTGCCAGCAGGCCCACAGGGGGCTCCCGCTCCTACGAGCAGTACTTC.

The chain couples TRBV19 to TRBJ2-4; possible D gene TRBD2, 7 bases. Trimming cost V 8 bases and J 9 bases, with 20 bases left between them. Germline V gene data show CDR1 as LNHDA and CDR2 as SQIVND (reference sequence). There are 14 residues in the CDR3. The CDR3 reads CASSHGEGGGIQYF. CDR3 DNA sequence: TGTGCCAGTTCTCATGGGGAGGGAGGGGGCATTCAGTACTTC.

The chain recombines TRBV19 with TRBJ1-1; TRBD1 aligns across 8 bases. The trim removed 3 bases at V and 10 bases at J, leaving 7 bases unmatched. The CDR3 contains 13 residues. Per the germline V gene, CDR1 is LNHDA and CDR2 is SQIVND (reference sequence). The CDR3 nucleotides are TGTGCCAGTAGTATTCCAGGGGGCCTGGCAGCTTTCTTT. Protein sequence: CASSIPGGLAAFF.

The DNA for the CDR3 is TGTGCCAGCAGTTTATCCTTCGGGGGGTTCGAACAAGAGACCCAGTACTTC. It codes for CASSLSFGGFEQETQYF. V and J are TRBV27 and TRBJ2-5; 7 bases are shared with TRBD2. From germline, CDR1 is MNHEY and CDR2 SMNVEV (reference sequence). CDR3 size: 17 residues. V dropped 0 bases and J dropped 2; count of bases not matched to a gene: 9.

This sequence joins TRBV9 and TRBJ2-2, with 7 bases that match TRBD1. The CDR3 totals 15 residues. Per germline, CDR1 SGDLS and CDR2 YYNGEE. V lost 1 base to trimming and J lost 3 bases; unmatched junction nucleotides: 3. CDR3 amino acids: CASSVSTGYTGELFF. CDR3 coding DNA: TGTGCCAGCAGCGTATCGACAGGGTACACCGGGGAGCTGTTTTTT.

The rearrangement uses TRBV5-8 and TRBJ1-5; D remains unclear. Germline values: CDR1 SGHTS, CDR2 YDEGEE. V lost 1 base and J 1 base, leaving 3 bases between the germline ends. The CDR3 runs to 13 residues. The CDR3, as DNA: TGTGCCAGCAGCTTGCGAAGCAATCAGCCCCAGCATTTT. This encodes CASSLRSNQPQHF.

This clone showed up just a few times. J is TRBJ1-1 and V is TRBV2, with a weak D call TRBD1 (5 bases). CDR3 length: 13 amino acids. CDR1 and CDR2 (germline): SNHLY, FYNNEI. Trimming stripped 7 bases from V and 6 bases from J, with 15 bases between. The CDR3 bases are TGTGCCAGCACCCCTCCTCCGGGGGCTGAAGCTTTCTTT. It is translated as CASTPPPGAEAFF.

The chain uses TRBV7-8 and TRBJ1-6, with D unresolved. The ends were cut back, 5 bases at V and 6 bases at J, with 20 bases in the middle. Germline lookup yields CDR1 SGHVS and CDR2 FQNEAQ. The CDR3 has 17 amino acids. CDR3: CASSPDPGRRTNSPLHF. CDR3 DNA sequence: TGTGCCAGCAGCCCAGACCCAGGACGTCGGACTAATTCACCCCTCCACTTT.

The V and J genes are TRBV7-2 and TRBJ2-7; D is unresolved. V shed 3 bases and J shed 2 bases, with 8 bases lying between them. This CDR3 is built from 13 residues. Germline lookup yields CDR1 SGHTA and CDR2 FQGNSA. In nucleotides, the CDR3 is TGTGCCAGCAGCTTTATTTCCGCCTACGAGCAGTACTTC. Encoded protein: CASSFISAYEQYF.

The gene calls are TRBV28 and TRBJ2-7; D might be TRBD2 (7 bases). This CDR3 spans 16 amino acids. Germline-derived CDR1 and CDR2 are MDHEN and SYDVKM. V lost 4 bases to trimming and J lost 2 bases, with 18 bases between them. CDR3 residues: CASSSAGAEGTYEQYF. The CDR3 coding sequence is TGTGCCAGCAGTTCCGCGGGGGCGGAAGGTACCTACGAGCAGTACTTC.

The gene calls are TRBV28 and TRBJ2-2, with D perhaps matching TRBD1 (5 bases). Trimming stripped 3 bases from V and 5 bases from J, with 13 bases between. There are 15 residues in the CDR3. Looked up from germline, CDR1 is MDHEN and CDR2 is SYDVKM. The CDR3 spells CASSLGRVGTGELFF. CDR3 coding DNA: TGTGCCAGCAGTTTGGGCAGGGTCGGGACCGGGGAGCTGTTTTTT.